In this sample, the clone carrying this T cell receptor beta chain turned up a few times. Its antigen is still unknown. PCR was performed a second time for about 7 to 12 cycles using a sample-barcoded 5' primer and a J-beta primer mix. Each cDNA molecule was tagged by a template-switch adaptor that had 12 random nucleotides. Per-sample output comprised a minimum of 3 million paired-end reads containing CDR3. TCRdb reprocessed the 5' RACE reads with MiXCR, giving one entry per CDR3 protein. The table has about a million distinct CDR3 sequences, just over 50% seen once; the top ten hold about a fifth. There are 13 residues in the CDR3. Trimming cost V 5 bases and J 7 bases, with 14 bases left between them. These data belong to a study of blood T cells in healthy people across ages. Study-wide points: Changes seen in expanded clonotypes were possibly confounded by donor CMV status left unknown. The study found more naive CD4+ cells and higher diversity in long-lived than aged donors.

The chain recombines TRBV12-3 or TRBV12-4 with TRBJ2-5, with D maybe TRBD2 (6 bases). The sequenced material came from blood. The clonotype was recovered from a woman in her fifties or sixties in good health. CDR3 coding DNA: TGTGCCAGCAGTGGGGGGACGGCACCGACCCAGTACTTC. Its protein is CASSGGTAPTQYF.